The 21 T cell receptor beta chains given below trace back to one sample, sequenced in a study of T cell responses to AZD1222 COVID-19 vaccine. Libraries were prepared by immunoSEQ multiplex PCR; TCRdb keeps only in-frame clonotypes and omits some of them. The sample holds some 130,000 clones; 75% to 90% are singletons and the top ten take 1.4% to 1.5%. The material sequenced was peripheral blood, taken on day 0 of AZD1222 vaccination. The receptor source for this set is an adult in good health.

The rearrangement links TRBV7-9 to TRBJ2-7, with a possible D match to TRBD1 (5 bases). Trimming pared 8 bases from V and 5 bases from J, leaving 19 bases between. This CDR3 region has 14 residues. CDR1 and CDR2 (germline): SEHNR, FQNEAQ (reference sequence). The DNA of the CDR3 is TGTGCCAGCCTAAATAGGGGTTCCCTCGACGAGCAGTACTTC. Amino acid sequence: CASLNRGSLDEQYF.

The chain joins TRBV6-5 to TRBJ2-1; 9 nucleotides line up with TRBD2. Germline CDR1 reads MNHEY; CDR2 reads SVGAGI. V shed 6 bases, J shed 0 bases, and the junction held 3 bases outside the gene matches. The CDR3 runs 15 residues. The CDR3 nucleotides read TGTGCCAGCAGGACTAGCGGTTACTCCTACAATGAGCAGTTCTTC. This gives the protein CASRTSGYSYNEQFF.

This chain connects TRBV7-2 to TRBJ2-3; 7 bases are a match to TRBD2. The junction had 7 bases not matched to a gene; V was cut back by 1 base and J by 3 bases. This CDR3 has 16 amino acids. CDR1 SGHTA and CDR2 FQGNSA come from the germline V gene. The CDR3 loop is CASSLVTGGWTDTQYF. In DNA, the CDR3 is TGTGCCAGCAGCTTAGTTACGGGGGGATGGACAGATACGCAGTATTTT.

The V gene is TRBV2, the J gene TRBJ2-2; 12 bases align to TRBD1. The V segment lost 9 bases and the J segment 0 bases; nucleotides outside the gene matches: 5. This CDR3 contains 16 residues. CDR1 and CDR2 (germline): SNHLY, FYNNEI. CDR3 loop: CARGTGGSANTGELFF. The CDR3 nucleotides read TGTGCCAGAGGGACAGGGGGCTCAGCGAACACCGGGGAGCTGTTTTTT.

The chain links TRBV19 to TRBJ1-2, with D maybe TRBD1 (5 bases). The CDR3 loop spans 17 amino acids. The V gene's germline CDR1 is LNHDA and CDR2 SQIVND (reference sequence). Trimming took 7 bases from V and 7 from J, leaving 28 bases between them. This CDR3 is CASTSGPAGLRASGYTF. The CDR3 nucleotides are TGTGCCAGTACCTCTGGACCGGCGGGGCTGCGGGCCTCTGGCTACACCTTC.

The J gene is TRBJ2-1, the V gene TRBV6-5, with D perhaps matching TRBD1 (6 bases). The CDR3 has 14 amino acids. With 0 bases removed from V and 9 bases from J, the gap between germline ends came to 12 bases. Germline CDR1 MNHEY, CDR2 SVGAGI. The CDR3 is CASSYSMQGPEQFF. Here the CDR3 DNA reads TGTGCCAGCAGTTACTCGATGCAGGGGCCTGAGCAGTTCTTC.

The rearrangement joins TRBV4-3 to TRBJ2-3; D tentatively fits TRBD1 or TRBD2 (5 bases each). CDR1 is LGHNA, CDR2 YSLEER, per germline. The CDR3 contains 18 residues. V was pared by 0 bases and J by 4 bases, with 20 bases between. The CDR3 sequence is CASSQDHRGGMGADTQYF. CDR3 DNA: TGCGCCAGCAGCCAAGATCATCGGGGCGGAATGGGCGCAGATACGCAGTATTTT.

The V gene is TRBV30, the J gene TRBJ1-5; D perhaps matches TRBD1 (6 bases). The CDR3 covers 13 residues. CDR1 GTSNPN and CDR2 SVGIG come from the germline V gene (reference sequence). Deletions cut 2 bases from V and 5 bases from J, with 10 bases between. CDR3 DNA sequence: TGTGCCTGGAGTAGGGGGGATGATCAGCCCCAGCATTTT. Its protein product is CAWSRGDDQPQHF.

The rearrangement links TRBV4-1 to TRBJ2-1; a possible D gene is TRBD2 (5 bases). Germline V gives CDR1 MGHRA, CDR2 YSYEKL. Trimming removed 3 bases from V and 5 bases from J, with 11 bases in between. The CDR3 sequence is 14 residues long. CDR3 loop: CASSHGGWDNEQFF. CDR3 DNA: TGCGCCAGCAGCCACGGAGGATGGGACAATGAGCAGTTCTTC.

CDR3 DNA sequence: TGTGCCAGCAGCCCTCGAAACTGCGATATGAACACTGAAGCTTTCTTT. It is translated as CASSPRNCDMNTEAFF. The chain employs TRBV21-1 and TRBJ1-1. TRBV21-1 is assigned pseudogene status. This CDR3 is built from 16 residues.

J is TRBJ2-7 and V is TRBV18; 9 nucleotides line up with TRBD1. The CDR3 is made up of 16 amino acids. V shed 3 bases and J 4 bases; nucleotides not matched to a gene: 10. Per the germline V gene, CDR1 is KGHSH and CDR2 is LQKENI. CDR3 DNA: TGTGCCAGCTCACCGTCCGAGGGACAGGGAGAATACGAGCAGTACTTC. Its protein product is CASSPSEGQGEYEQYF.

The chain recombines TRBV30 with TRBJ1-4; maybe TRBD1 (6 bases). Trimming pared 0 bases from V and 7 bases from J, leaving 12 bases between. CDR3 length: 14 residues. CDR1 is GTSNPN, CDR2 SVGIG, per germline (reference sequence). DNA of the CDR3: TGTGCCTGGAGTGTACAGGGCCGTATTGAAAAACTGTTTTTT. It translates to CAWSVQGRIEKLFF.

The chain has TRBV2 and TRBJ1-2; perhaps TRBD1 as D (6 bases). CDR1 SNHLY and CDR2 FYNNEI come from the germline V gene. The CDR3 consists of 13 residues. Deletions cut 6 bases from V and 4 bases from J, with 12 bases between. DNA for the CDR3: TGTGCCAGCAGCTACAGGGAGAGCTATGGCTACACCTTC. Translated, it gives CASSYRESYGYTF.

The chain uses TRBV9 and TRBJ2-3; 9 bases map to TRBD2. V shed 0 bases and J 7 bases; nucleotides not matched to a gene: 9. Per the germline V gene, CDR1 is SGDLS and CDR2 is YYNGEE. This CDR3 has 16 amino acids. The CDR3 region is CASSVGGGGAPHTQYF. DNA of the CDR3: TGTGCCAGCAGCGTAGGTGGCGGGGGGGCACCTCATACGCAGTATTTT. The complete variable domain, with remaining parts taken from reference TRBV9 and TRBJ2-3, reads DSGVTQTPKHLITATGQRVTLRCSPRSGDLSVYWYQQSLDQGLQFLIQYYNGEERAKGNILERFSAQQFPDLHSELNLSSLELGDSALYFCASSVGGGGAPHTQYFGPGTRLTVL.

The chain couples TRBV27 to TRBJ1-1; 7 bases map to TRBD1. The CDR3 has 14 amino acids. Germline V gene sequence: CDR1 MNHEY, CDR2 SMNVEV (reference sequence). J lost 6 bases, V lost 4 bases, and 8 bases had no gene match. The CDR3 loop reads CASSSPGGVSEAFF. CDR3 DNA sequence: TGTGCCAGCAGTTCCCCAGGGGGGGTATCTGAAGCTTTCTTT.

V usage is TRBV30 and J usage is TRBJ2-2; no reliable D call. V dropped 2 bases and J dropped 0 bases, with 16 bases sitting between them. The CDR3 has 17 residues. Germline V gene data show CDR1 as GTSNPN and CDR2 as SVGIG (reference sequence). CDR3 protein: CAWSLSWKRTNTGELFF. CDR3 coding DNA: TGTGCCTGGAGTCTGAGTTGGAAGCGAACGAACACCGGGGAGCTGTTTTTT.

The gene calls are TRBV18 and TRBJ1-2; D ambiguous. CDR1 is KGHSH and CDR2 is LQKENI in the germline V gene. The CDR3 has 18 residues. Trimming left V 3 bases short and J 0 bases short, with 20 bases between. The CDR3 is CASSPTGPLTGANYGYTF. Written as DNA, the CDR3 is TGTGCCAGCTCACCGACCGGGCCACTAACCGGAGCTAACTATGGCTACACCTTC.

The rearrangement uses TRBV27 and TRBJ1-4, with D unclear. The CDR3 runs 15 residues. The V end was cut by 5 bases, the J end by 8 bases, with 18 bases between. Per germline, CDR1 MNHEY and CDR2 SMNVEV (reference sequence). Here the CDR3 reads CASSPSYGSGEKLFF. Here the CDR3 DNA reads TGTGCCAGCAGTCCCTCCTACGGGTCGGGGGAAAAACTGTTTTTT.

J is TRBJ1-3 and V is TRBV19; a possible D gene is TRBD1 (5 bases). The germline CDR1 and CDR2 sequences are LNHDA and SQIVND (reference sequence). The V and J ends lost 7 bases and 0 bases respectively, with 10 bases between them. CDR3 length: 14 amino acids. CDR3 nucleotide sequence: TGTGCCAGTAACGACAGACGCTCTGGAAACACCATATATTTT. Its protein is CASNDRRSGNTIYF.

This clone was seen once. V usage is TRBV9 and J usage is TRBJ1-5; maybe TRBD1 (5 bases). Trimming took 0 bases from V and 1 from J, leaving 17 bases between them. There are 18 residues in the CDR3. Germline loops: CDR1 SGDLS, CDR2 YYNGEE. CDR3 protein: CASSVGGSLFISNQPQHF. CDR3 in DNA: TGTGCCAGCAGCGTAGGGGGGTCCCTTTTTATAAGCAATCAGCCCCAGCATTTT. Complete variable domain (other parts from reference TRBV9 and TRBJ1-5): DSGVTQTPKHLITATGQRVTLRCSPRSGDLSVYWYQQSLDQGLQFLIQYYNGEERAKGNILERFSAQQFPDLHSELNLSSLELGDSALYFCASSVGGSLFISNQPQHFGDGTRLSIL.

This clone has a handful of counts. J is TRBJ1-6 and V is TRBV5-6, with D perhaps matching TRBD1 (5 bases). Per germline, CDR1 SGHDT and CDR2 YYEEEE. CDR3 length equals 15 residues. V was cut by 5 bases and J by 7 bases, with 16 bases left in between. The CDR3 here is CASSQLQGGNSPLHF. CDR3 in DNA: TGTGCCAGCAGTCAACTCCAGGGAGGGAATTCACCCCTCCACTTT.